There are a few counts of the clone carrying this T cell receptor (beta chain). Antigen unknown. The data were obtained in a study of blood T cells in healthy people across ages. Study-level results: Diversity estimated from one million T cells was considered an underestimate.

The CDR3 spans 14 residues. The germline CDR1 and CDR2 sequences are LGHNA and YSLEER. For the second PCR, which ran for roughly 7 to 11 cycles, a sample-barcoded 5' primer and a J-beta primer mix were used. All samples gave at least 3 million CDR3-containing paired-end reads. TCRdb re-called the 5' RACE reads through MiXCR, storing one row per CDR3 protein. The sample records just under 550,000 distinct CDR3 sequences, under 30% being singletons. This sample was also put to use in a study of T cells of mothers and their children. That paper notes: Nine systemically healthy Caucasian donors: three mothers, six children. Among related mother-child pairs, overlap was slightly higher than in unrelated pairs, though not significantly.

The rearrangement links TRBV4-3 to TRBJ2-1; 7 positions match TRBD2. The DNA matches TRBJ2-7 better at its end, which makes the J call doubtful. The specimen sequenced was blood. The TCR comes from a boy aged 10-17 years in good health. The CDR3 sequence: CASSQGTRPYEQYF. CDR3 nucleotides: TGCGCCAGCAGCCAAGGGACTAGACCCTACGAGCAGTACTTC.